Shown below are 24 T cell receptor beta chains from a single sample sequenced in a study of blood T cell repertoires in COVID-19 (dated by TCRdb to the early 2020s). The library was made by the immunoSEQ multiplex PCR assay. As stored in TCRdb, this immuneACCESS dataset retains in-frame rearrangements with V and J assigned. A fraction of the clones does not appear; measured against another copy, unresolved V genes explain less than half of the discrepancy, and the remainder lacks a known reason. Counted in this sample were around 28,000 clones; approximately 76% of them appeared once. The top ten hold approximately 40% of the sample. The sample taken for sequencing was peripheral blood. The source of these receptors is a man aged 70-80 years with acute or convalescent COVID-19.

The rearrangement links TRBV7-2 to TRBJ1-5; D call uncertain. V shed 5 bases and J shed 4 bases, with 12 bases lying between them. Germline assignment: CDR1 SGHTA and CDR2 FQGNSA. This CDR3 has 14 residues. CDR3 amino acids: CASSRTGRNQPQHF. The DNA for the CDR3 is TGTGCCAGCAGCCGGACGGGGAGAAATCAGCCCCAGCATTTT. Filled out from reference TRBV7-2 and TRBJ1-5, the complete variable domain reads GAGVSQSPSNKVTEKGKDVELRCDPISGHTALYWYRQSLGQGLEFLIYFQGNSAPDKSGLPSDRFSAERTGGSVSTLTIQRTQQEDSAVYLCASSRTGRNQPQHFGDGTRLSIL.

The rearrangement links TRBV3-1 (or the pseudogene TRBV3-2) to TRBJ1-2; the D is unclear. The CDR3 extends over 14 amino acids. The germline V and J ends were trimmed by 1 base and 4 bases, with 10 bases remaining between them. Germline assignment: CDR1 LGHDT and CDR2 YNNKEL (reference sequence). Here the CDR3 reads CASSQGDLFYGYTF. The DNA for the CDR3 is TGTGCCAGCAGCCAAGGAGACTTATTCTATGGCTACACCTTC.

DNA for the CDR3: TGTGCCAGCAGCGCCGAGCGGGCTTACAATGAGCAGTTCTTC. This translates into CASSAERAYNEQFF. This rearrangement joins TRBV9 to TRBJ2-1, with D possibly matching TRBD2 (6 bases). Germline CDR1 is SGDLS and CDR2 is YYNGEE. V lost 3 bases, J lost 4 bases, and 11 bases lay in between. The CDR3 sequence is 14 residues long.

V gene TRBV6-2 or TRBV6-3 combines with J gene TRBJ2-5; TRBD2 matches 15 bases. After removal of 5 bases from V and 1 base from J, the junction contained 2 bases not matched to a gene. The CDR3 has 16 residues. Germline CDR1 MNHEY, CDR2 SVGEGT. The CDR3 region is CASSRGLAGGQETQYF. CDR3 DNA sequence: TGTGCCAGCAGTAGGGGACTAGCGGGGGGCCAAGAGACCCAGTACTTC.

This clone was picked up a small number of times. The V call is TRBV6-5, the J call TRBJ1-2, with D unclear. V was trimmed by 0 bases and J by 1 base, leaving 9 bases between them. In germline, CDR1 is MNHEY, CDR2 SVGAGI. The CDR3 runs to 15 residues. CDR3 region: CASSYSRGNNYGYTF. The CDR3 DNA sequence: TGTGCCAGCAGTTACTCGAGAGGCAATAACTATGGCTACACCTTC.

V is TRBV6-4 and J is TRBJ2-3; TRBD1 matches at 8 bases. CDR3 size: 16 residues. V gave up 8 bases and J gave up 2 bases; unmatched junction bases: 12. CDR1 is MRHNA, CDR2 SNTAGT, per germline. In DNA, the CDR3 is TGTGCCAGCCAGGGGGCCACTTCCTTTGTCACAGATACGCAGTATTTT. Amino acids: CASQGATSFVTDTQYF.

The gene calls are TRBV19 and TRBJ1-5, with D perhaps TRBD1 (6 bases). With 4 bases removed from V and 4 bases from J, the gap between germline ends came to 20 bases. There are 17 residues in the CDR3. The germline V gene has CDR1 LNHDA and CDR2 SQIVND (reference sequence). Here the CDR3 reads CASSTSRFGTLNQPQHF. For the CDR3, the DNA is TGTGCCAGTAGTACCTCCCGCTTTGGGACACTTAATCAGCCCCAGCATTTT.

This clone was seen more than once but under ten times. The chain combines TRBV24-1 with TRBJ1-2, with 8 bases lining up with TRBD1. Germline V CDR1 and CDR2: KGHDR, SFDVKD. CDR3 length: 13 residues. The V segment lost 6 bases and the J segment 4 bases; nucleotides outside the gene matches: 3. The CDR3 is CATSPGQGYGYTF. As DNA, the CDR3 is TGTGCCACCAGTCCCGGACAGGGCTATGGCTACACCTTC.

The chain uses TRBV6-5 and TRBJ1-1, with unresolved D. From germline, CDR1 is MNHEY and CDR2 SVGAGI. Deletions cut 2 bases from V and 1 base from J, with 11 bases between. The CDR3 runs 15 residues. Written as DNA, the CDR3 is TGTGCCAGCAGTTACCTGGGAGGAAAGAACACTGAAGCTTTCTTT. Translating gives CASSYLGGKNTEAFF.

The chain links TRBV9 to TRBJ2-6; 7 bases are a match to TRBD1. Germline CDR1 SGDLS, CDR2 YYNGEE. This CDR3 comprises 19 residues. J was trimmed by 0 bases and V by 3 bases; bases with no gene match: 12. The CDR3, as DNA: TGTGCCAGCAGCGCGCGACTCGGGACAGTGAGCTCTGGGGCCAACGTCCTGACTTTC. Its protein product is CASSARLGTVSSGANVLTF. Full variable domain (remainder filled in from reference TRBV9 and TRBJ2-6): DSGVTQTPKHLITATGQRVTLRCSPRSGDLSVYWYQQSLDQGLQFLIQYYNGEERAKGNILERFSAQQFPDLHSELNLSSLELGDSALYFCASSARLGTVSSGANVLTFGAGSRLTVL.

This chain uses TRBV13 with TRBJ2-7; 7 bases are shared with TRBD1. This CDR3 is 16 amino acids long. V lost 4 bases to trimming and J lost 1 base; unmatched junction nucleotides: 10. The germline V gene encodes CDR1 PRHDT and CDR2 FYEKMQ (reference sequence). In DNA form, the CDR3 reads TGTGCCAGCAGCTCGACGGACAGGCAAAGATCCTACGAGCAGTACTTC. This encodes CASSSTDRQRSYEQYF.

This clone has only one observation. The rearrangement joins TRBV16 to TRBJ2-5; D is unresolved. The CDR3 runs to 14 residues. Germline V gene data show CDR1 as KGHSY and CDR2 as FQNENV. V lost 5 bases, J lost 5 bases, and 15 bases lay in between. CDR3 region: CASSDLSPGETQYF. The CDR3 DNA reads TGTGCCAGCAGCGACCTTAGCCCTGGGGAGACCCAGTACTTC.

This chain connects TRBV7-9 to TRBJ2-7; perhaps TRBD1 as D (5 bases). This CDR3 has 14 amino acids. Looked up from germline, CDR1 is SEHNR and CDR2 is FQNEAQ (reference sequence). V gave up 5 bases and J gave up 0 bases, with 11 bases separating them. CDR3 DNA sequence: TGTGCCAGCAGCCAAAGACAGAGCTCCTACGAGCAGTACTTC. Amino acid sequence: CASSQRQSSYEQYF.

This chain connects TRBV5-5 to TRBJ2-6, with 10 nucleotides matching TRBD1. J was trimmed by 1 base and V by 4 bases; bases with no gene match: 11. The CDR3 is 19 residues long. CDR1 and CDR2 (germline): SGHKS, YYEKEE (reference sequence). CDR3: CASSPKTGGPGSGANVLTF. CDR3 nucleotides: TGTGCCAGCAGCCCCAAGACAGGGGGCCCTGGGTCTGGGGCCAACGTCCTGACTTTC.

This clone was detected many times. This rearrangement joins TRBV7-9 to TRBJ1-3; D call uncertain. Trimming left V 11 bases short and J 0 bases short, with 14 bases between. Germline CDR1 is SEHNR and CDR2 is FQNEAQ (reference sequence). This CDR3 has 14 amino acids. In DNA, the CDR3 is TGTGCCCTATCGCCAGGCAACTCTGGAAACACCATATATTTT. Its protein is CALSPGNSGNTIYF. The full variable domain, its missing parts supplied by reference TRBV7-9 and TRBJ1-3, is DTGVSQNPRHKITKRGQNVTFRCDPISEHNRLYWYRQTLGQGPEFLTYFQNEAQLEKSRLLSDRFSAERPKGSFSTLEIQRTEQGDSAMYLCALSPGNSGNTIYFGEGSWLTVV.

V and J are TRBV20-1 and TRBJ2-1; D is unresolved. The CDR3 totals 15 residues. The V end was cut by 3 bases, the J end by 2 bases, with 14 bases between. Germline CDR1 DFQATT, CDR2 SNEGSKA (reference sequence). In nucleotides, the CDR3 is TGCAGTGCTAGTCATGCAGGAAGAGCCTACAATGAGCAGTTCTTC. This codes for CSASHAGRAYNEQFF.

This clone was observed a handful of times. The gene calls are TRBV7-6 and TRBJ2-2; tentative D call: TRBD2 (6 bases). This CDR3 is built from 17 residues. Germline V gives CDR1 SGHVS, CDR2 FNYEAQ. V was cut by 5 bases and J by 3 bases, with 19 bases left in between. CDR3 region: CASSLRGAGQDTGELFF. The CDR3 nucleotides are TGTGCCAGCAGCCTACGCGGTGCGGGGCAGGACACCGGGGAGCTGTTTTTT. Filled out from reference TRBV7-6 and TRBJ2-2, the complete variable domain reads GAGVSQSPRYKVTKRGQDVALRCDPISGHVSLYWYRQALGQGPEFLTYFNYEAQQDKSGLPNDRFSAERPEGSISTLTIQRTEQRDSAMYRCASSLRGAGQDTGELFFGEGSRLTVL.

CDR3 nucleotide sequence: TGCGCCAGCAGCTCGGGACAGGGCCCCTATGGCTACACCTTC. It translates to CASSSGQGPYGYTF. V and J are TRBV5-1 and TRBJ1-2, with 9 bases that match TRBD1. V was clipped by 3 bases and J by 4 bases; unmatched bases: 4. The CDR3 sequence is 14 residues long. Per the germline V gene, CDR1 is SGHRS and CDR2 is YFSETQ.

The chain combines TRBV7-9 with TRBJ1-1; 9 positions match TRBD1. This CDR3 contains 17 residues. J lost 6 bases, V lost 5 bases, and 16 bases had no gene match. The germline V gene encodes CDR1 SEHNR and CDR2 FQNEAQ (reference sequence). The CDR3 sequence: CASSPDGGQGRGAEAFF. In nucleotides, the CDR3 is TGTGCCAGCAGCCCAGACGGGGGACAGGGAAGAGGCGCTGAAGCTTTCTTT.

The chain recombines TRBV4-2 with TRBJ1-5; D unclear. CDR1 and CDR2 (germline): LGHNA, YNFKEQ. The CDR3 consists of 13 residues. V lost 1 base and J 7 bases, leaving 8 bases between the germline ends. The CDR3 DNA is TGTGCCAGCAGCCAAGTAAACGAGCAGCCCCAGCATTTT. Residues: CASSQVNEQPQHF.

The V call is TRBV5-1, the J call TRBJ2-7, with TRBD1 identical over 8 bases. The J segment lost 1 base and the V segment lost 2 bases, leaving 8 bases of the junction unmatched. Germline V gene lookup returns CDR1 SGHRS and CDR2 YFSETQ. The CDR3 extends over 16 amino acids. The chain's CDR3 is CASSLTVGQGSYEQYF. The CDR3 nucleotides read TGCGCCAGCAGCTTAACGGTAGGACAGGGATCCTACGAGCAGTACTTC.

The chain has TRBV28 and TRBJ1-6; a possible D gene is TRBD1 (5 bases). CDR1 is MDHEN and CDR2 is SYDVKM in the germline V gene. The CDR3 is 14 residues long. V was trimmed by 6 bases and J by 6 bases, leaving 12 bases between them. CDR3 residues: CASRGTLPNSPLHF. The CDR3, as DNA: TGTGCCAGCAGGGGGACTCTCCCTAATTCACCCCTCCACTTT.

The chain carries TRBV7-9 and TRBJ1-1; TRBD1 aligns across 7 bases. Germline V gene lookup returns CDR1 SEHNR and CDR2 FQNEAQ (reference sequence). The V gene end was trimmed by 3 bases and the J gene end by 7 bases; junction bases not matched to a gene: 8. The CDR3 runs 14 residues. In nucleotides, the CDR3 is TGTGCCAGCAGCTTGGCCACAGGGGTCGGTGAAGCTTTCTTT. It yields the protein CASSLATGVGEAFF.

This clone was picked up one time. The chain is built from TRBV7-3 and TRBJ2-1; D gene uncertain. The germline gives CDR1 SGHTA, CDR2 FQGTGA. Trimming shortened V by 3 bases and J by 10 bases, and 16 bases separated the two germline ends. The CDR3 runs to 14 residues. The CDR3 protein is CASSLGPTPGEQFF. DNA for the CDR3: TGTGCCAGCAGCTTGGGCCCTACCCCTGGGGAGCAGTTCTTC.